This passage covers 17 T cell receptor beta chains from one sample sequenced in a study of T cell responses to AZD1222 COVID-19 vaccine. Assay used: immunoSEQ multiplex PCR; TCRdb lists only in-frame clones, some missing. The sample lists 65,000 to 95,000 clones, 92% seen once, with under 7.5% in the top ten. The sequences come from peripheral blood, collected on day 0 of MenACWY control vaccination. Receptor source: an adult in good health.

The rearrangement joins TRBV7-2 to TRBJ2-7; no clear D. Deletions cut 2 bases from V and 1 base from J, with 12 bases between. The CDR3 is 15 amino acids. Germline CDR1 reads SGHTA; CDR2 reads FQGNSA. The CDR3 loop reads CASSLSWVGSYEQYF. CDR3 in DNA: TGTGCCAGCAGCTTAAGCTGGGTGGGATCCTACGAGCAGTACTTC.

This chain joins TRBV27 and TRBJ1-5, with 8 bases matching TRBD1. J gave up 1 base and V 5 bases, and 7 bases lay outside the gene matches. Germline CDR1 and CDR2: MNHEY and SMNVEV (reference sequence). The CDR3 sequence is 16 residues long. The CDR3 spells CASSPKQGVSNQPQHF. DNA for the CDR3: TGTGCCAGCAGTCCAAAACAGGGGGTGAGCAATCAGCCCCAGCATTTT.

The chain uses TRBV3-1 (or the pseudogene TRBV3-2) and TRBJ1-5, with TRBD1 matching 7 bases. J was trimmed by 7 bases and V by 4 bases; bases with no gene match: 10. Germline assignment: CDR1 LGHDT and CDR2 YNNKEL (reference sequence). The CDR3 is 15 residues long. The CDR3, as DNA: TGTGCCAGCAGCCCGACAGGGTATGGTGGACAGCCCCAGCATTTT. This gives the protein CASSPTGYGGQPQHF.

In this sample, this clone turned up once. The chain recombines TRBV7-9 with TRBJ1-1; D is undetermined. This CDR3 has 12 residues. The V end was cut by 5 bases, the J end by 7 bases, with 11 bases between. Germline CDR1 reads SEHNR; CDR2 reads FQNEAQ (reference sequence). The CDR3, as DNA: TGTGCCAGCAGCCCCCCCCGGGGTGAAGCTTTCTTT. Protein sequence: CASSPPRGEAFF.

The gene calls are TRBV23-1 and TRBJ1-1; D possibly corresponds to TRBD1 (5 bases). TRBV23-1 is known as an ORF, though its function is uncertain. V gave up 2 bases and J gave up 2 bases, with 15 bases separating them. The CDR3 is 16 amino acids. This chain's CDR3 is CASSQITQELNTEAFF. As DNA, the CDR3 is TGCGCCAGCAGTCAAATAACACAGGAACTCAACACTGAAGCTTTCTTT.

This chain uses TRBV10-2 with TRBJ2-2, with 9 nucleotides matching TRBD1. From germline, CDR1 is WSHSY and CDR2 SAAADI. With 8 bases clipped from V and 5 bases from J, the junction kept 3 bases outside the gene matches. The CDR3 totals 13 residues. Here the CDR3 reads CASGTGWTGELFF. The DNA for the CDR3 is TGCGCCAGCGGGACAGGGTGGACCGGGGAGCTGTTTTTT.

This clone came up once. J is TRBJ2-2 and V is TRBV11-3; D is possibly TRBD2 (5 bases). This CDR3 is built from 13 residues. Germline V lookup: CDR1 SGHNT, CDR2 YENEEA. Deletions cut 0 bases from V and 8 bases from J, with 7 bases between. CDR3 DNA: TGTGCCAGCAGCTTAGAAGGCGGGGGGGAGCTGTTTTTT. Residues: CASSLEGGGELFF.

The chain has TRBV6-2 or TRBV6-3 and TRBJ2-5; no firm D call. The CDR3 sequence is 13 residues long. Looked up from germline, CDR1 is MNHEY and CDR2 is SVGEGT. With 2 bases removed from V and 1 base from J, the gap between germline ends came to 5 bases. The CDR3 nucleotides read TGTGCCAGCAGTTACCGGAGCCAAGAGACCCAGTACTTC. Translating gives CASSYRSQETQYF.

This chain connects TRBV5-3 to TRBJ2-2, with TRBD2 identical over 11 bases. TRBV5-3 qualifies as an ORF whose function is uncertain. Trimming cost V 0 bases and J 6 bases; bases outside gene matches: 4. The CDR3 loop spans 16 amino acids. The CDR3 loop is CARSLGLAGRAGELFF. The CDR3 nucleotides read TGTGCCAGAAGCTTGGGACTAGCGGGGCGGGCCGGGGAGCTGTTTTTT.

The rearrangement uses TRBV29-1 and TRBJ2-3; D is unclear. CDR3 length: 12 residues. CDR1 and CDR2 from the germline V gene are SQVTM and ANQGSEA. The V end was cut by 2 bases, the J end by 2 bases, with 5 bases between. CDR3: CSVERLTDTQYF. The CDR3 coding sequence is TGCAGCGTTGAACGGCTCACAGATACGCAGTATTTT.

This clone was observed a single time. The chain employs TRBV6-6 and TRBJ2-7, with D perhaps TRBD1 (6 bases). Germline V gene lookup returns CDR1 MNHNY and CDR2 SVGAGI (reference sequence). Trimming shortened V by 5 bases and J by 4 bases, and 21 bases separated the two germline ends. This CDR3 is 16 amino acids long. CDR3 sequence (DNA): TGTGCCAGCAGTCCCTTTGACAGGCTAGGGGATTACGAGCAGTACTTC. Encoded protein: CASSPFDRLGDYEQYF.

This chain links TRBV30 with TRBJ1-5, with 8 bases identical to TRBD1. The CDR3 extends over 12 amino acids. The V gene end was trimmed by 8 bases and the J gene end by 8 bases; junction bases not matched to a gene: 8. Looked up from germline, CDR1 is GTSNPN and CDR2 is SVGIG (reference sequence). The CDR3: CARDRSVEPQHF. Written as DNA, the CDR3 is TGTGCCCGGGACAGGTCGGTTGAGCCCCAGCATTTT.

This sequence joins TRBV7-9 and TRBJ2-1; 11 nucleotides line up with TRBD2. Trimming cost V 1 base and J 10 bases; bases outside gene matches: 3. The CDR3 extends over 14 amino acids. Germline V lookup: CDR1 SEHNR, CDR2 FQNEAQ (reference sequence). The CDR3 loop reads CASSLEGLAAEQFF. The CDR3 DNA reads TGTGCCAGCAGCTTAGAGGGACTAGCGGCCGAGCAGTTCTTC.

The chain uses TRBV19 and TRBJ1-4; possibly TRBD1 for D (6 bases). Germline CDR1 is LNHDA and CDR2 is SQIVND (reference sequence). Trimming pared 4 bases from V and 0 bases from J, leaving 12 bases between. CDR3 size: 16 residues. The CDR3 sequence is CASSTGQHTTNEKLFF. The DNA of the CDR3 is TGTGCCAGTAGTACCGGACAGCATACAACTAATGAAAAACTGTTTTTT.

The V gene is TRBV28, the J gene TRBJ2-7; 7 positions match TRBD1. CDR1 MDHEN and CDR2 SYDVKM come from the germline V gene. V trimming: 7 bases; J trimming: 2 bases; junction bases outside the gene matches: 8. The CDR3 length is 14 residues. CDR3: CASINWGQPYEQYF. For the CDR3, the DNA is TGTGCCAGCATCAATTGGGGACAGCCCTACGAGCAGTACTTC.

The rearrangement joins TRBV2 to TRBJ1-3; D gene unclear. Trimming took 5 bases from V and 0 from J, leaving 11 bases between them. Germline CDR1 is SNHLY and CDR2 is FYNNEI. The CDR3 runs 15 residues. CDR3 bases: TGTGCCAGCAGTTCTCGTGTGAACTCTGGAAACACCATATATTTT. Amino acid sequence: CASSSRVNSGNTIYF.

The chain links TRBV6-6 to TRBJ2-2; D may be TRBD1 (5 bases). CDR1 MNHNY and CDR2 SVGAGI come from the germline V gene (reference sequence). The length of the CDR3 is 14 residues. Trimming stripped 6 bases from V and 1 base from J, with 9 bases between. The CDR3 DNA follows: TGTGCCAGCAGACCCGGACAGAACACCGGGGAGCTGTTTTTT. This translates into CASRPGQNTGELFF.